This passage covers 20 T cell receptor beta chains from one sample sequenced in a study of T cells in localized non-small cell lung cancer. Sequencing was performed with immunoSEQ multiplex PCR; in TCRdb, only in-frame clones are kept and a portion is missing. This sample has around 2,400 clones; approximately 24% occur once, and the top ten carry more than 9%. Sequenced here: normal lung tissue next to the tumor, sampled before any cancer treatment. These receptors all come from a male donor aged 60 or older with stage I squamous cell lung carcinoma.

The chain is built from TRBV11-3 and TRBJ1-5, with TRBD1 identical over 7 bases. Germline assignment: CDR1 SGHNT and CDR2 YENEEA. V shed 5 bases, J shed 5 bases, and the junction held 9 bases outside the gene matches. The CDR3 totals 15 residues. This CDR3 reads CASSRRDRIHQPQHF. DNA for the CDR3: TGTGCCAGCAGCCGCCGGGACAGAATACATCAGCCCCAGCATTTT.

This clone is termed medium-sized (0.01 to 0.1%). This rearrangement joins TRBV4-1 to TRBJ1-1; D ambiguous. This CDR3 has 14 residues. V was clipped by 0 bases and J by 0 bases, with 5 bases between them. Germline-derived CDR1 and CDR2 are MGHRA and YSYEKL. The CDR3: CASSQDLMNTEAFF. As DNA, the CDR3 is TGCGCCAGCAGCCAAGATTTAATGAACACTGAAGCTTTCTTT.

This clone is termed medium-sized. The chain uses TRBV11-3 and TRBJ1-5; 7 bases agree with TRBD1. The germline V gene encodes CDR1 SGHNT and CDR2 YENEEA. The CDR3 sequence is 15 residues long. Trimming removed 4 bases from V and 4 bases from J; junction bases left unmatched: 7. The CDR3 DNA follows: TGTGCCAGCAGCTGGGGCCGGGACAGTAATCAGCCCCAGCATTTT. This sequence encodes CASSWGRDSNQPQHF.

The sample holds a few counts of this clone. The chain has TRBV5-1 and TRBJ2-5; no reliable D call. Germline loops: CDR1 SGHRS, CDR2 YFSETQ. This CDR3 has 14 amino acids. V lost 5 bases and J lost 4, with 15 bases in between. The CDR3 is CASRSPGGPETQYF. CDR3 DNA: TGCGCCAGCAGATCCCCGGGCGGCCCAGAGACCCAGTACTTC.

This clone ranks as medium-sized. The chain's CDR3 is CSAVDLLITEAFF. CDR3 DNA sequence: TGCAGCGCCGTAGACCTCTTGATCACTGAAGCTTTCTTT. The chain carries TRBV29-1 and TRBJ1-1; no clear D. Germline CDR1 is SQVTM and CDR2 is ANQGSEA. The CDR3 is 13 amino acids. The ends were cut back, 7 bases at V and 4 bases at J, with 16 bases in the middle.

By share, this clone counts as large. This sequence joins TRBV6-8 and TRBJ2-1, with a weak D call TRBD2 (6 bases). From germline, CDR1 is MNHGY and CDR2 SAAAGT. The CDR3 sequence is 18 residues long. V was cut by 2 bases and J by 2 bases, with 19 bases left in between. CDR3 DNA: TGTGCCAGCAGTTACCTCCCTTCGGGGGAGCTGACCTACAATGAGCAGTTCTTC. Translating gives CASSYLPSGELTYNEQFF.

The CDR3, as DNA: TGCAGCGTCGCGACAGGGGGAATCAATCAGCCCCAGCATTTT. This gives the protein CSVATGGINQPQHF. The J gene is TRBJ1-5, the V gene TRBV29-1, with 9 bases that match TRBD1. The ends lost 6 bases at V and 3 bases at J; junction bases unmatched: 6. This CDR3 comprises 14 residues. Germline loops: CDR1 SQVTM, CDR2 ANQGSEA. Together with reference TRBV29-1 and TRBJ1-5, the CDR3 gives the full variable domain: SAVISQKPSRDICQRGTSLTIQCQVDSQVTMMFWYRQQPGQSLTLIATANQGSEATYESGFVIDKFPISRPNLTFSTLTVSNMSPEDSSIYLCSVATGGINQPQHFGDGTRLSIL.

The genes are TRBV11-3 and TRBJ2-7; the D gene is possibly TRBD2 (5 bases). Germline V lookup: CDR1 SGHNT, CDR2 YENEEA. V lost 5 bases and J 3 bases, leaving 20 bases between the germline ends. The CDR3 is 16 residues long. CDR3 sequence reads: CASSPSGNGGSYEQYF. CDR3 bases: TGTGCCAGCAGCCCTAGTGGTAACGGAGGCAGCTACGAGCAGTACTTC.

This clone ranks as medium-sized. The chain links TRBV14 to TRBJ1-1; the D is unclear. Between the trimmed V and J ends, which lost 1 base and 5 bases, there was a span of 8 bases. Per germline, CDR1 SGHDN and CDR2 FVKESK. This CDR3 is 13 amino acids long. Written as DNA, the CDR3 is TGTGCCAGCAGCCAAGTCCCCGGGACTGAAGCTTTCTTT. Protein: CASSQVPGTEAFF.

The chain joins TRBV11-3 to TRBJ1-6; D is undetermined. The V and J ends lost 3 bases and 6 bases respectively, with 12 bases between them. Germline CDR1 reads SGHNT; CDR2 reads YENEEA. This CDR3 has 15 amino acids. The CDR3 DNA reads as TGTGCCAGCAGCTTGACCGATGCTTCTAATTCACCCCTCCACTTT. Translated: CASSLTDASNSPLHF. Supplemented by reference TRBV11-3 and TRBJ1-6, the full variable domain reads EAGVVQSPRYKIIEKKQPVAFWCNPISGHNTLYWYLQNLGQGPELLIRYENEEAVDDSQLPKDRFSAERLKGVDSTLKIQPAELGDSAVYLCASSLTDASNSPLHFGNGTRLTVT.

This chain uses TRBV6-8 with TRBJ1-6, with 9 bases that match TRBD1. In germline, CDR1 is MNHGY, CDR2 SAAAGT. This CDR3 is 15 amino acids long. Germline trimming cut 8 bases from V and 7 bases from J; bases unmatched to any gene: 9. Written as DNA, the CDR3 is TGTGCCAGCGGAGATAGCGGGACAGGGAATTCACCCCTCCACTTT. Its protein product is CASGDSGTGNSPLHF.

In this sample, this clone turned up a few times. The chain recombines TRBV9 with TRBJ2-7, with D hard to call. The CDR3 runs 12 residues. Trimming left V 6 bases short and J 3 bases short, with 10 bases between. Germline CDR1 is SGDLS and CDR2 is YYNGEE. The CDR3 region is CASTAILYEQYF. In DNA form, the CDR3 reads TGTGCCAGCACCGCGATCCTCTACGAGCAGTACTTC. Combining the CDR3 with reference TRBV9 and TRBJ2-7 gives the whole variable domain DSGVTQTPKHLITATGQRVTLRCSPRSGDLSVYWYQQSLDQGLQFLIQYYNGEERAKGNILERFSAQQFPDLHSELNLSSLELGDSALYFCASTAILYEQYFGPGTRLTVT.

In its sample, this clone is medium-sized. V usage is TRBV6-8 and J usage is TRBJ2-1, with unresolved D. Deletions cut 0 bases from V and 6 bases from J, with 6 bases between. The CDR3 totals 13 residues. In germline, CDR1 is MNHGY, CDR2 SAAAGT. CDR3 DNA: TGTGCCAGCAGTTACTCGATGTCCAATGAGCAGTTCTTC. Translation gives CASSYSMSNEQFF.

The chain uses TRBV5-1 and TRBJ2-7, with a weak D call TRBD1 (6 bases). The CDR3 loop spans 15 amino acids. Germline V lookup: CDR1 SGHRS, CDR2 YFSETQ. Trimming pared 4 bases from V and 2 bases from J, leaving 16 bases between. Written as DNA, the CDR3 is TGCGCCAGCAGCCAAGTCCCCGGGACAACCTACGAGCAGTACTTC. Its protein product is CASSQVPGTTYEQYF.

The V and J genes are TRBV18 and TRBJ2-7; the D gene is possibly TRBD2 (6 bases). The CDR3 sequence is 15 residues long. Germline V gene lookup returns CDR1 KGHSH and CDR2 LQKENI. V dropped 3 bases and J dropped 6 bases, with 18 bases sitting between them. CDR3 bases: TGTGCCAGCTCACCTGGCGGGGCCATGACCCGCGAGCAGTACTTC. Translated: CASSPGGAMTREQYF.

The rearrangement uses TRBV5-1 and TRBJ1-1, with 7 bases matching TRBD1. V shed 4 bases and J 7 bases; nucleotides not matched to a gene: 10. Germline V lookup: CDR1 SGHRS, CDR2 YFSETQ. The CDR3 sequence is 14 residues long. DNA for the CDR3: TGCGCCAGCAGCGTGAGACAGGGCGACAGTGAAGCTTTCTTT. Translation: CASSVRQGDSEAFF.

The chain has TRBV5-1 and TRBJ2-7; 9 bases fit TRBD2. Germline V gene lookup returns CDR1 SGHRS and CDR2 YFSETQ. Trimming took 4 bases from V and 3 from J; bases not matched to a gene: 5. This CDR3 has 14 amino acids. The CDR3 protein is CASSRSGSNYEQYF. The CDR3 DNA follows: TGCGCCAGCAGCCGTAGCGGGAGCAACTACGAGCAGTACTTC. Using reference TRBV5-1 and TRBJ2-7 for the parts outside the CDR3, the full variable domain is KAGVTQTPRYLIKTRGQQVTLSCSPISGHRSVSWYQQTPGQGLQFLFEYFSETQRNKGNFPGRFSGRQFSNSRSEMNVSTLELGDSALYLCASSRSGSNYEQYFGPGTRLTVT.

This clone has more than one count but fewer than ten. The CDR3 nucleotides read TGTGCCAGCAGCTCCTTTAGCGGGAGCGGGACCGGGGAGCTGTTTTTT. Translation: CASSSFSGSGTGELFF. The chain couples TRBV7-5 to TRBJ2-2; the DNA was not compared with TRBD2, the D call given in the table. TRBV7-5 is a recognized pseudogene. The CDR3 is made up of 16 amino acids.

This clone was observed a single time. The rearrangement links TRBV5-1 to TRBJ1-4; tentatively, D is TRBD1 (6 bases). Germline-derived CDR1 and CDR2 are SGHRS and YFSETQ. The CDR3 is made up of 15 amino acids. V gave up 4 bases and J gave up 6 bases, with 16 bases separating them. The CDR3 DNA reads as TGCGCCAGCAGCCCAGAGGGGGGTGTAGATGAAAAACTGTTTTTT. Encoded protein: CASSPEGGVDEKLFF.

In this sample, this clone is medium-sized (0.01 to 0.1%). This chain connects TRBV11-3 to TRBJ1-3; D possibly corresponds to TRBD1 (5 bases). The germline gives CDR1 SGHNT, CDR2 YENEEA. CDR3 size: 14 residues. Deletions cut 5 bases from V and 3 bases from J, with 11 bases between. The CDR3 DNA reads TGTGCCAGCAGCCAAGGGGCAGGTGGAAACACCATATATTTT. Its protein is CASSQGAGGNTIYF.